One and the same sample provided the 12 T cell receptor beta chains below, sequenced in a study of cytomegalovirus exposure and HLA in healthy donors. Primers for the PCR totalled 60 Vbeta and 13 Jbeta. Some clones are missing from TCRdb's copy, which holds only in-frame ones; the method was immunoSEQ multiplex PCR. Among 200,000 to 250,000 clones listed, about 83% were seen once. The specimen was PBMCs. These receptors were taken from a girl aged 5 to 17 in good health and CMV-seronegative.

This chain joins TRBV18 and TRBJ2-7; D perhaps matches TRBD1 (5 bases). The CDR3 consists of 17 residues. Per the germline V gene, CDR1 is KGHSH and CDR2 is LQKENI. Trimming cost V 2 bases and J 1 base, with 18 bases left between them. For the CDR3, the DNA is TGTGCCAGCTCACCATTTCCGGCAACAGGCAGTTCCTACGAGCAGTACTTC. It specifies CASSPFPATGSSYEQYF.

V usage is TRBV6-1 and J usage is TRBJ2-1; 8 nucleotides match TRBD2. The V gene end was trimmed by 4 bases and the J gene end by 8 bases; junction bases not matched to a gene: 16. Germline V lookup: CDR1 MNHNS, CDR2 SASEGT. The CDR3 covers 17 residues. CDR3 DNA sequence: TGTGCCAGCAGTGGGGGACTAGGCCGCCCTAGGTCGCATGAGCAGTTCTTC. Translation: CASSGGLGRPRSHEQFF.

The V and J genes are TRBV10-3 and TRBJ2-2; D is perhaps TRBD2 (7 bases). The germline V and J ends were trimmed by 2 bases and 3 bases, with 16 bases remaining between them. Germline values: CDR1 ENHRY, CDR2 SYGVKD. The CDR3 has 17 amino acids. CDR3 residues: CAISEPGGLLHTGELFF. In DNA form, the CDR3 reads TGTGCCATCAGTGAGCCCGGGGGGCTACTACACACCGGGGAGCTGTTTTTT.

The rearrangement links TRBV7-2 to TRBJ1-1, with D possibly being TRBD1 (6 bases). V was clipped by 4 bases and J by 2 bases, with 17 bases between them. The CDR3 contains 16 residues. Germline-derived CDR1 and CDR2 are SGHTA and FQGNSA. The CDR3 DNA sequence: TGTGCCAGCAGCTCCCGGCCGGGACACAGAAACACTGAAGCTTTCTTT. Amino acid sequence: CASSSRPGHRNTEAFF. The full variable domain, rest sourced from reference TRBV7-2 and TRBJ1-1, is GAGVSQSPSNKVTEKGKDVELRCDPISGHTALYWYRQSLGQGLEFLIYFQGNSAPDKSGLPSDRFSAERTGGSVSTLTIQRTQQEDSAVYLCASSSRPGHRNTEAFFGQGTRLTVV.

The chain couples TRBV7-2 to TRBJ2-3; 10 nucleotides agree with TRBD2. This CDR3 comprises 16 residues. Germline loops: CDR1 SGHTA, CDR2 FQGNSA. V dropped 5 bases and J dropped 4; count of bases not matched to a gene: 9. This chain's CDR3 is CASSQRGGAGADTQYF. Here the CDR3 DNA reads TGTGCCAGCAGCCAGCGGGGGGGAGCGGGGGCAGATACGCAGTATTTT.

The chain employs TRBV7-9 and TRBJ1-1, with no clear D. CDR1 is SEHNR, CDR2 FQNEAQ, per germline (reference sequence). The CDR3 totals 14 residues. V was pared by 7 bases and J by 6 bases, with 18 bases between. The CDR3 spells CASIRGVAWPEAFF. CDR3 sequence (DNA): TGTGCCAGCATCCGGGGTGTGGCATGGCCTGAAGCTTTCTTT.

The chain employs TRBV7-8 and TRBJ2-7; D perhaps matches TRBD2 (6 bases). V was shortened by 7 bases and J by 2 bases, with 15 bases between the two germline ends. The CDR3 runs 14 residues. Germline loops: CDR1 SGHVS, CDR2 FQNEAQ. For the CDR3, the DNA is TGTGCCAGCATCGGCGGGACTGCGACCTACGAGCAGTACTTC. It is translated as CASIGGTATYEQYF.

This clone was observed a handful of times. The chain links TRBV5-1 to TRBJ1-1; tentatively, D is TRBD1 (6 bases). With 9 bases removed from V and 5 bases from J, the gap between germline ends came to 17 bases. Germline CDR1 is SGHRS and CDR2 is YFSETQ. The CDR3 length is 13 residues. CDR3 bases: TGCGCCACAAATGAGGAGGGGGGGACTGAAGCTTTCTTT. As protein: CATNEEGGTEAFF.

The J gene is TRBJ1-2, the V gene TRBV27, with D maybe TRBD1 (6 bases). The V end was cut by 8 bases, the J end by 4 bases, with 23 bases between. CDR3 length: 16 amino acids. The germline V gene has CDR1 MNHEY and CDR2 SMNVEV (reference sequence). The CDR3 sequence: CASSKSKTGPGYGYTF. CDR3 DNA sequence: TGTGCCAGCTCTAAATCAAAGACAGGTCCCGGCTATGGCTACACCTTC.

This chain connects TRBV27 to TRBJ2-4; possibly TRBD2 for D (5 bases). V was cut by 5 bases and J by 8 bases, with 13 bases left in between. Germline CDR1 reads MNHEY; CDR2 reads SMNVEV (reference sequence). This CDR3 has 13 residues. CDR3: CASSPLPGDIQYF. In nucleotides, the CDR3 is TGTGCCAGCAGTCCACTCCCCGGGGACATTCAGTACTTC.

V and J are TRBV18 and TRBJ2-3, with 8 bases aligning to TRBD2. V shed 3 bases, J shed 5 bases, and the junction held 16 bases outside the gene matches. CDR3 length equals 18 residues. From germline, CDR1 is KGHSH and CDR2 LQKENI. The CDR3 loop reads CASSPPGVSGGYEDTQYF. The CDR3 nucleotides read TGTGCCAGCTCACCCCCCGGAGTGAGCGGGGGCTATGAAGATACGCAGTATTTT.

The chain carries TRBV5-4 and TRBJ1-6; 8 bases agree with TRBD1. Germline CDR1 SGHNT, CDR2 YYREEE (reference sequence). The V segment lost 4 bases and the J segment 4 bases; nucleotides outside the gene matches: 7. The CDR3 covers 16 residues. The CDR3 DNA reads TGTGCCAGCAGCAAACAGGGGGTTGGGTATAATTCACCCCTCCACTTT. Its translation is CASSKQGVGYNSPLHF.